Below, 19 T cell receptor beta chains from the same sample are listed, as sequenced in a study of beta chain features in type 1 diabetes. cDNA synthesis used the whole RNA isolate, giving expressed TCRB sequences. The data were produced by immunoSEQ multiplex PCR, yet TCRdb's version contains in-frame clones alone and is incomplete. The sample holds around 650,000 clones, about an eighth seen once. General study points: A moderate, significant TCRB CDR3 shortening appeared in type 1 diabetes across four CD4+ subsets.

These receptors' targets are unknown. Sequences were obtained from naive CD4+ T cells from blood. The receptors come from a man younger than 45 with type 1 diabetes.

This chain uses TRBV7-2 with TRBJ2-3; D remains unclear. This CDR3 region has 11 residues. The V and J ends lost 2 bases and 7 bases respectively, with 4 bases between them. Per the germline V gene, CDR1 is SGHTA and CDR2 is FQGNSA. The DNA of the CDR3 is TGTGCCAGCAGCTTACGCTATACGCAGTATTTT. Translation gives CASSLRYTQYF.

This clone was found a few times. The V gene is TRBV29-1, the J gene TRBJ2-2, with 7 positions matching TRBD1. The CDR3 has 13 amino acids. Germline values: CDR1 SQVTM, CDR2 ANQGSEA. Trimming removed 8 bases from V and 4 bases from J; junction bases left unmatched: 7. In DNA, the CDR3 is TGCAGCATAACAACAGGGGTCACCGGGGAGCTGTTTTTT. Translating it yields CSITTGVTGELFF.

This clone has only a few counts. This sequence joins TRBV4-3 and TRBJ2-1; 9 positions agree with TRBD1. Germline CDR1 reads LGHNA; CDR2 reads YSLEER. With V trimmed by 2 bases and J by 3 bases, 2 bases remained unmatched. The CDR3 is made up of 15 amino acids. The CDR3, as DNA: TGCGCCAGCAGCCAACCGGGACAGGGCTACAATGAGCAGTTCTTC. Protein sequence: CASSQPGQGYNEQFF.

In nucleotides, the CDR3 is TGCGCCAGCAGTCCGGAAGTAAATGAAAAACTGTTTTTT. Protein sequence: CASSPEVNEKLFF. The V call is TRBV5-1, the J call TRBJ1-4; D remains ambiguous. The germline gives CDR1 SGHRS, CDR2 YFSETQ. The CDR3 length is 13 residues. V dropped 5 bases and J dropped 5 bases, with 10 bases sitting between them.

There are a few counts of this clone. This sequence joins TRBV30 and TRBJ2-5; 7 bases align to TRBD1. With V trimmed by 0 bases and J by 4 bases, 5 bases remained unmatched. The germline CDR1 and CDR2 sequences are GTSNPN and SVGIG (reference sequence). The CDR3 consists of 14 residues. The CDR3 DNA reads TGTGCCTGGAGTGTACGACAGGGTACAGAGACCCAGTACTTC. Its translation: CAWSVRQGTETQYF.

This clone was observed a few times. This chain links TRBV19 with TRBJ2-5; D might be TRBD1 or TRBD2, each matching 5 bases. V was pared by 8 bases and J by 1 base, with 17 bases between. The CDR3 is 15 residues long. Germline CDR1 LNHDA, CDR2 SQIVND (reference sequence). CDR3 in amino acids: CASSPPGHFQETQYF. The CDR3 DNA reads TGTGCCAGTTCACCACCGGGGCATTTCCAAGAGACCCAGTACTTC.

The CDR3 DNA reads as TGTGCCAGCAGTGAAGCGCTTGGCCTTACGCAGTATTTT. Translating it yields CASSEALGLTQYF. This sequence joins TRBV2 and TRBJ2-3; D remains unclear. The V end was cut by 0 bases, the J end by 8 bases, with 9 bases between. The length of the CDR3 is 13 residues. From germline, CDR1 is SNHLY and CDR2 FYNNEI. Variable domain in full (rest from reference TRBV2 and TRBJ2-3): EPEVTQTPSHQVTQMGQEVILRCVPISNHLYFYWYRQILGQKVEFLVSFYNNEISEKSEIFDDQFSVERPDGSNFTLKIRSTKLEDSAMYFCASSEALGLTQYFGPGTRLTVL.

This chain links TRBV13 with TRBJ2-5; 11 nucleotides align to TRBD2. The junction had 5 bases not matched to a gene; V was cut back by 2 bases and J by 6 bases. The CDR3 covers 15 residues. Germline lookup yields CDR1 PRHDT and CDR2 FYEKMQ (reference sequence). The CDR3 DNA is TGTGCCAGCAGCTTACTAGCGGGGGGTCCGAAGACCCAGTACTTC. This gives the protein CASSLLAGGPKTQYF.

The rearrangement links TRBV2 to TRBJ2-1; 9 nucleotides match TRBD2. The germline gives CDR1 SNHLY, CDR2 FYNNEI. The V and J ends lost 3 bases and 4 bases, in that order; junction bases with no gene match: 7. CDR3 size: 16 residues. The CDR3 region has the DNA TGTGCCAGCAGTGACATGATCACTAGCGGGTACAATGAGCAGTTCTTC. Protein sequence: CASSDMITSGYNEQFF.

In its sample, this clone was seen many times. The chain recombines TRBV5-1 with TRBJ2-2; 8 bases map to TRBD1. V lost 7 bases and J lost 4; bases outside the gene matches: 3. This CDR3 spans 13 amino acids. Germline V gene data show CDR1 as SGHRS and CDR2 as YFSETQ. In nucleotides, the CDR3 is TGCGCCAGCGGACAGGGTAGCACCGGGGAGCTGTTTTTT. It specifies CASGQGSTGELFF.

This clone was seen more than once but under ten times. V gene TRBV5-4 combines with J gene TRBJ2-1; 13 bases line up with TRBD2. There are 16 residues in the CDR3. V lost 4 bases to trimming and J lost 3 bases; unmatched junction nucleotides: 4. In germline, CDR1 is SGHNT, CDR2 YYREEE (reference sequence). DNA for the CDR3: TGTGCCAGCAGCCACGGGACTAGCGGGAACTACAATGAGCAGTTCTTC. It specifies CASSHGTSGNYNEQFF.

The CDR3 DNA follows: TGTGCCAGCAGCCCAGGGGGAGAGGAAAAACTGTTTTTT. This encodes CASSPGGEEKLFF. J is TRBJ1-4 and V is TRBV4-2; 7 bases are shared with TRBD1. From germline, CDR1 is LGHNA and CDR2 YNFKEQ. The length of the CDR3 is 13 residues. Unmatched junction bases numbered 4, after V lost 4 bases and J lost 8 bases.

The sample holds a few counts of this clone. J is TRBJ2-1 and V is TRBV7-2; the D call may be TRBD1 or TRBD2 (5 bases each). This CDR3 is built from 13 residues. The ends were cut back, 6 bases at V and 8 bases at J, with 14 bases in the middle. Germline V gene sequence: CDR1 SGHTA, CDR2 FQGNSA. CDR3 sequence: CASSTGPDDEQFF. The CDR3 nucleotides are TGTGCCAGCAGTACGGGGCCAGACGATGAGCAGTTCTTC.

The rearrangement uses TRBV4-3 and TRBJ2-5; D might be TRBD2 (5 bases). There are 17 residues in the CDR3. Germline values: CDR1 LGHNA, CDR2 YSLEER. V lost 4 bases and J lost 2, with 20 bases in between. CDR3 in amino acids: CASSPRWGDGVQETQYF. CDR3 bases: TGCGCCAGCAGCCCCCGATGGGGAGATGGGGTACAAGAGACCCAGTACTTC.

This clone was detected a few times. The rearrangement uses TRBV4-2 and TRBJ1-2; weak D call: TRBD1 (6 bases). Trimming stripped 5 bases from V and 2 bases from J, with 12 bases between. CDR1 LGHNA and CDR2 YNFKEQ come from the germline V gene. The CDR3 extends over 14 amino acids. DNA of the CDR3: TGTGCCAGCAGCTTTAGAGGGACAAACTATGGCTACACCTTC. Protein sequence: CASSFRGTNYGYTF.

The chain combines TRBV5-4 with TRBJ2-1; D not resolved. Trimming took off 1 base at V and 8 bases at J, with 19 bases between the two ends. Germline CDR1 SGHNT, CDR2 YYREEE (reference sequence). CDR3 length: 16 residues. This CDR3 is CASSLSRIFSGDEQFF. As DNA, the CDR3 is TGTGCCAGCAGCTTGTCTCGGATTTTTAGTGGGGATGAGCAGTTCTTC.

A note on this clone: Different DNA sequences within this sample yield the same CDR3. J is TRBJ2-2 and V is TRBV9; D remains unclear. Trimming left V 0 bases short and J 3 bases short, with 3 bases between. Germline-derived CDR1 and CDR2 are SGDLS and YYNGEE. CDR3 length: 13 amino acids. The DNA for the CDR3 is TGTGCCAGCAGCGTAGATTACACCGGGGAGCTGTTTTTT. Residues: CASSVDYTGELFF.

This clone occurred a few times. The chain joins TRBV7-9 to TRBJ2-7; no firm D call. This CDR3 comprises 14 residues. Germline assignment: CDR1 SEHNR and CDR2 FQNEAQ (reference sequence). V was pared by 5 bases and J by 1 base, with 12 bases between. This chain's CDR3 is CASSQNTGSYEQYF. In DNA, the CDR3 is TGTGCCAGCAGCCAAAACACCGGATCCTACGAGCAGTACTTC.

V and J are TRBV28 and TRBJ2-1; 9 positions match TRBD2. Germline V CDR1 and CDR2: MDHEN, SYDVKM. The V gene end was trimmed by 8 bases and the J gene end by 7 bases; junction bases not matched to a gene: 9. The CDR3 covers 14 residues. CDR3 protein: CASDPSGDRNEQFF. CDR3 in DNA: TGTGCCAGCGACCCTAGCGGGGATCGGAATGAGCAGTTCTTC.